The 24 T cell receptor beta chains in this list originate from one sample, sequenced in a study of spatial heterogeneity in lung cancer. The time point: sample taken at primary tumor resection. From tumor, nontumor lung or frozen PBMC, whole RNA was taken unsorted for sequencing. TCRdb re-called the 5' RACE reads through MiXCR, storing one row per CDR3 protein. Seen here are 35,000 or so distinct CDR3 sequences, 5.2% observed once, and the top ten hold under 35%. The specimen comprised PBMCs, sampled at surgery. The receptors were sampled from a female donor with early-stage non-small cell lung cancer.

This clonotype came up a few times. Given a much more abundant clone one base away, this may be a read error. This sequence joins TRBV7-2 and TRBJ2-3; 7 nucleotides align to TRBD2. Germline CDR1 is SGHTA and CDR2 is FQGNSA. This CDR3 is 13 amino acids long. The CDR3: CVSSGTSTDTQYF. DNA of the CDR3: TGTGTCAGCAGCGGGACTAGCACAGATACGCAGTATTTT.

This clonotype was recorded many times. One end of the junction does not line up with germline, which may come from a read error. CDR3 sequence reads: CASSSGTGGSFEQYF. The DNA for the CDR3 is TGTGCCAGCAGCTCCGGGACAGGGGGATCCTTCGAGCAGTACTTC. The chain is built from TRBV11-2 and TRBJ2-7; TRBD1 matches 11 bases. The germline V gene encodes CDR1 SGHAT and CDR2 FQNNGV. CDR3 length equals 15 residues.

This clonotype was observed many times. This chain links TRBV4-3 with TRBJ2-3; TRBD1 agrees at 9 bases. Germline CDR1 reads LGHNA; CDR2 reads YSLEER. V lost 4 bases and J lost 0; bases outside the gene matches: 14. The CDR3 is made up of 19 amino acids. CDR3 region: CASSLPPGQGITSTDTQYF. The CDR3 DNA follows: TGCGCCAGCAGCCTACCACCGGGACAGGGCATAACTAGCACAGATACGCAGTATTTT.

This clonotype was observed a handful of times. The CDR3 DNA reads TGCAGTGCTAGAGCAGACAGCGCCCATGGGCCCCAGCATTTT. The encoded protein is CSARADSAHGPQHF. The chain links TRBV20-1 to TRBJ1-5; tentatively, D is TRBD1 (5 bases). CDR1 and CDR2 (germline): DFQATT, SNEGSKA (reference sequence). This CDR3 is built from 14 residues. The germline V and J ends were trimmed by 1 base and 9 bases, with 16 bases remaining between them.

This clonotype was observed at least ten times. The rearrangement uses TRBV5-1 and TRBJ1-2, with D tentatively TRBD1 (6 bases). Trimming removed 1 base from V and 3 bases from J, with 10 bases in between. The CDR3 runs 14 residues. CDR1 SGHRS and CDR2 YFSETQ come from the germline V gene. The DNA for the CDR3 is TGCGCCAGCAGCTTGAAGGGGGTAGACTATGGCTACACCTTC. Protein: CASSLKGVDYGYTF.

This clonotype was seen many times. The chain combines TRBV6-1 with TRBJ1-5; D is unresolved. There are 15 residues in the CDR3. V was pared by 5 bases and J by 2 bases, with 13 bases between. Germline-derived CDR1 and CDR2 are MNHNS and SASEGT. This chain's CDR3 is CASSRGSVGNQPQHF. CDR3 in DNA: TGTGCCAGCAGTAGAGGGTCCGTGGGCAATCAGCCCCAGCATTTT.

This clonotype was observed at least ten times. This chain links TRBV6-5 with TRBJ1-6; 9 bases line up with TRBD1. The CDR3 loop spans 15 amino acids. V was clipped by 2 bases and J by 8 bases; unmatched bases: 4. Germline CDR1 reads MNHEY; CDR2 reads SVGAGI. The CDR3 loop is CASSYVTGGDSPLHF. DNA of the CDR3: TGTGCCAGCAGTTACGTCACAGGGGGCGATTCACCCCTCCACTTT.

This clonotype was seen more than once but under ten times. The rearrangement uses TRBV3-1 and TRBJ1-1; no reliable D call. Germline CDR1 is LGHDT and CDR2 is YNNKEL (reference sequence). The V end was cut by 1 base, the J end by 3 bases, with 6 bases between. The CDR3 contains 13 residues. CDR3 protein: CASSQATHTEAFF. As DNA, the CDR3 is TGTGCCAGCAGCCAAGCTACGCACACTGAAGCTTTCTTT.

This clonotype was detected ten times or more. The chain couples TRBV20-1 to TRBJ1-2; 9 bases agree with TRBD1. V lost 6 bases, J lost 8 bases, and 7 bases stayed unmatched. Germline V gene lookup returns CDR1 DFQATT and CDR2 SNEGSKA (reference sequence). This CDR3 spans 12 amino acids. CDR3 sequence reads: CSAGTGIEGYTF. The CDR3 nucleotides read TGCAGTGCGGGGACAGGGATCGAAGGCTACACCTTC.

This clonotype was counted at least ten times. This CDR3 is CASSQEWGLEAFF. The DNA for the CDR3 is TGCGCCAGCAGCCAAGAATGGGGGCTTGAAGCTTTCTTT. This sequence joins TRBV4-3 and TRBJ1-1; a weak D match, TRBD1 (6 bases). Deletions cut 0 bases from V and 7 bases from J, with 9 bases between. Looked up from germline, CDR1 is LGHNA and CDR2 is YSLEER. The CDR3 totals 13 residues.

Many counts were recorded for this clonotype. The rearrangement links TRBV5-1 to TRBJ2-3; perhaps D is TRBD1 or TRBD2 (5 bases each). CDR3 length equals 14 residues. The germline V gene has CDR1 SGHRS and CDR2 YFSETQ. The ends were cut back, 4 bases at V and 6 bases at J, with 15 bases in the middle. Here the CDR3 DNA reads TGCGCCAGCAGCGCCGGGACCGAGGGGGATACGCAGTATTTT. It yields the protein CASSAGTEGDTQYF.

This clonotype was observed at least ten times. V and J are TRBV7-2 and TRBJ1-2, with no clear D. V shed 2 bases and J shed 4 bases, with 14 bases lying between them. The germline V gene encodes CDR1 SGHTA and CDR2 FQGNSA. The CDR3 totals 15 residues. CDR3: CASSLSTARSYGYTF. Here the CDR3 DNA reads TGTGCCAGCAGCTTAAGCACAGCCCGCTCCTATGGCTACACCTTC.

The V and J genes are TRBV27 and TRBJ1-1; D gene ambiguous. V lost 1 base, J lost 1 base, and 4 bases lay in between. CDR3 length equals 13 residues. Germline CDR1 reads MNHEY; CDR2 reads SMNVEV (reference sequence). The CDR3: CASSLWTNTEAFF. The DNA of the CDR3 is TGTGCCAGCAGTTTATGGACGAACACTGAAGCTTTCTTT.

This clonotype was counted only a few times. This sequence joins TRBV20-1 and TRBJ1-4, with 8 bases fitting TRBD1. The V gene's germline CDR1 is DFQATT and CDR2 SNEGSKA (reference sequence). There are 15 residues in the CDR3. V lost 0 bases to trimming and J lost 7 bases; unmatched junction nucleotides: 7. CDR3 sequence: CSARDPRGLSEKLFF. The CDR3 region has the DNA TGCAGTGCTAGAGATCCCAGGGGGCTATCTGAAAAACTGTTTTTT.

V gene TRBV30 combines with J gene TRBJ2-7, with D unclear. Per the germline V gene, CDR1 is GTSNPN and CDR2 is SVGIG (reference sequence). Trimming took off 0 bases at V and 2 bases at J, with 8 bases between the two ends. The CDR3 consists of 13 residues. Written as DNA, the CDR3 is TGTGCCTGGAGTGTATTGCTGGCCTACGAGCAGTACTTC. Its translation is CAWSVLLAYEQYF.

This chain links TRBV10-3 with TRBJ2-1; 8 bases line up with TRBD2. This CDR3 spans 15 amino acids. The trim removed 10 bases at V and 2 bases at J, leaving 10 bases unmatched. From germline, CDR1 is ENHRY and CDR2 SYGVKD. CDR3 coding DNA: TGTGCCACCGAGCCTAGCGGGCCTACCTACAATGAGCAGTTCTTC. Translated: CATEPSGPTYNEQFF.

This clonotype was counted only a few times. J is TRBJ1-1 and V is TRBV4-1; the D is unclear. Germline V gene sequence: CDR1 MGHRA, CDR2 YSYEKL. The germline V and J ends were trimmed by 2 bases and 7 bases, with 14 bases remaining between them. The CDR3 has 14 amino acids. The CDR3 here is CASSQLIAQDEAFF. The CDR3 coding sequence is TGCGCCAGCAGCCAACTCATTGCGCAGGATGAAGCTTTCTTT.

This clonotype has ten or more counts. This chain links TRBV2 with TRBJ2-5, with TRBD1 matching over 8 bases. With 5 bases clipped from V and 5 bases from J, the junction kept 7 bases outside the gene matches. CDR3 length equals 14 residues. The germline V gene encodes CDR1 SNHLY and CDR2 FYNNEI. Here the CDR3 DNA reads TGTGCCAGCAGTAGACAGGGGAGGACGGAGACCCAGTACTTC. As protein: CASSRQGRTETQYF.

This clonotype was observed a few times. This sequence joins TRBV11-2 and TRBJ1-6; D remains ambiguous. With 3 bases removed from V and 6 bases from J, the gap between germline ends came to 9 bases. This CDR3 is built from 14 residues. In germline, CDR1 is SGHAT, CDR2 FQNNGV. The CDR3 sequence is CASSFWRANSPLHF. In DNA, the CDR3 is TGTGCCAGCAGCTTCTGGCGGGCTAATTCACCCCTCCACTTT.

This clonotype occurred a few times. This chain joins TRBV18 and TRBJ2-7; 11 positions agree with TRBD1. The germline V gene has CDR1 KGHSH and CDR2 LQKENI. The CDR3 sequence is 13 residues long. The trim removed 5 bases at V and 5 bases at J, leaving 2 bases unmatched. CDR3 nucleotides: TGTGCCAGCTCAGGGACAGGGGGAAACGAGCAGTACTTC. Translated, it gives CASSGTGGNEQYF.

This clonotype was seen more than once but under ten times. The rearrangement links TRBV10-3 to TRBJ1-3, with D maybe TRBD1 (5 bases). The germline V and J ends were trimmed by 0 bases and 4 bases, with 10 bases remaining between them. Looked up from germline, CDR1 is ENHRY and CDR2 is SYGVKD. The CDR3 contains 15 residues. CDR3 region: CAISESGLPGNTIYF. Here the CDR3 DNA reads TGTGCCATCAGTGAGTCGGGACTGCCCGGAAACACCATATATTTT.

This clonotype came up many times. The genes are TRBV5-1 and TRBJ2-1; 13 positions match TRBD2. This CDR3 is 16 amino acids long. Germline values: CDR1 SGHRS, CDR2 YFSETQ. With 4 bases clipped from V and 7 bases from J, the junction kept 8 bases outside the gene matches. The CDR3 nucleotides are TGCGCCAGCAGCAAACTAGCGGGAGGGCCTTCAAATGAGCAGTTCTTC. Protein sequence: CASSKLAGGPSNEQFF. The full variable domain, in which reference TRBV5-1 and TRBJ2-1 provide the parts outside the CDR3, is KAGVTQTPRYLIKTRGQQVTLSCSPISGHRSVSWYQQTPGQGLQFLFEYFSETQRNKGNFPGRFSGRQFSNSRSEMNVSTLELGDSALYLCASSKLAGGPSNEQFFGPGTRLTVL.

This clonotype was detected ten times or more. This rearrangement joins TRBV4-1 to TRBJ2-1; D gene uncertain. CDR1 is MGHRA and CDR2 is YSYEKL in the germline V gene. V was trimmed by 2 bases and J by 9 bases, leaving 14 bases between them. The CDR3 contains 14 residues. The CDR3 spells CASSQYYNPAEQFF. The CDR3 DNA is TGCGCCAGCAGCCAATACTACAATCCTGCTGAGCAGTTCTTC.

The CDR3 coding sequence is TGTGCCAGCAGTAATGGAGGGAGCTCCTACAATGAGCAGTTCTTC. Its translation is CASSNGGSSYNEQFF. The V and J genes are TRBV2 and TRBJ2-1, with TRBD2 as a possible D gene (6 bases). The ends were cut back, 5 bases at V and 0 bases at J, with 11 bases in the middle. The CDR3 sequence is 15 residues long. CDR1 SNHLY and CDR2 FYNNEI come from the germline V gene.